This is a list of T cell receptor beta chains from one sample in a study of Graves' ophthalmopathy and Graves' hyperthyroidism. TCRdb fed the multiplex PCR reads into MiXCR, producing one record per CDR3 protein. The table has hundreds of thousands of distinct CDR3 sequences, 22% seen once. The specimen was peripheral blood. The receptor set was obtained from a woman younger than 30 with stable Graves' hyperthyroidism. Some clones in this sample may be carry-over from other donors' samples. The CDR3 runs from the conserved cysteine through the conserved F or W. The order of the fields is D gene, V gene, clone size, J gene, CDR3 DNA, CDR3 protein. A D gene is named only where the DNA matches it firmly. Clone size is shown for a subset of rows, as once, few, many or a class of expanded clone.

TRBD1,TRBV5-1,many,TRBJ1-1,TGTGCCAGCAGCTTACGACAGGGGAGCACTGAAGCTTTCTTT,CASSLRQGSTEAFF
TRBD1,TRBV30,.,TRBJ1-1,TGTGCCTGGAGCAGAGGACAGGCGAACACTGAAGCTTTCTTT,CAWSRGQANTEAFF
.,TRBV19,many,TRBJ1-1,TGTGCCAGCAATCGTAGAGTCGGGGCGTTGAACACTGAAGCTTTCTTT,CASNRRVGALNTEAFF
.,TRBV7-2,many,TRBJ2-5,TGTGCCAGCAGCTTATTAAGGAGCGGGTCTCAAGAGACCCAGTACTTC,CASSLLRSGSQETQYF
TRBD2,TRBV15,.,TRBJ2-2,TGTGCCACCAGCAGTACTAGCGGGAGGGCCTCCGGGGAGCTGTTTTTT,CATSSTSGRASGELFF
.,TRBV5-1,many,TRBJ1-2,TGCGCCAGCAGCTTTGACAGCTCCCTTGGCTACACCTTC,CASSFDSSLGYTF
.,TRBV6-1,.,TRBJ1-1,TGTGCCAGCAGTGAATGGCCATACCCGAACACTGAAGCTTTCTTT,CASSEWPYPNTEAFF
.,TRBV20-1,many,TRBJ2-7,TGCAGTGCTCGCCACGGGATCTCCTACGAGCAGTACTTC,CSARHGISYEQYF
TRBD2,TRBV6-5,.,TRBJ2-5,TGTGCCAGCAGTTACATGATAACTAGCGGGGCCCAAGAGACCCAGTACTTC,CASSYMITSGAQETQYF
TRBD1,TRBV28,many,TRBJ1-2,TGTGCCAGCAGGATTCCGGGACAGGGCCCTGGCTACACCTTC,CASRIPGQGPGYTF
.,TRBV2,.,TRBJ1-1,TGTGCCAGAGGGTCCCAGCACCGGAACACTGAAGCTTTCTTT,CARGSQHRNTEAFF
.,TRBV29-1,many,TRBJ1-2,TGCAGCGTTGAAGGGTTGCAGGGTCTGGAGGGCTACACCTTC,CSVEGLQGLEGYTF
TRBD1,TRBV12-3/TRBV12-4,many,TRBJ2-7,TGTGCCAGCAGTTTAAGAGGGGGCAACCACGAGCAGTACTTC,CASSLRGGNHEQYF